This T cell receptor (beta chain) came from a study of T-cell memory formation after mild COVID-19. Study observations and caveats: The appearance of some responding clones in pre-infection memory suggested that cross-reactive memory joined.

The sample holds many counts of this clonotype. Its antigen is not known. TCRdb independently ran MiXCR on the 5' RACE reads; one entry per CDR3 protein. The table lists about 45,000 distinct CDR3 sequences, under 7.5% of them singletons. The sequence was obtained from a man younger than 35 who had mild COVID-19 (a few samples of this study predate the infection). Cell type and time point are not known. The material sequenced was PBMCs or a T cell subset sorted from them (not recorded which).

The CDR3 sequence: CASSYSSIPSGRETQYF. The CDR3 nucleotides read TGTGCCAGCAGTTACTCGAGTATTCCGAGCGGGCGAGAGACCCAGTACTTC. The chain uses TRBV6-5 and TRBJ2-5; possibly TRBD2 for D (6 bases). V lost 0 bases and J 4 bases, leaving 18 bases between the germline ends. CDR1 MNHEY and CDR2 SVGAGI come from the germline V gene. This CDR3 has 17 residues.